The T cell receptor (beta chain) under discussion was sequenced for a study of shared clonotypes between healthy human individuals. Study-wide background: CD4 naive and memory got three plates each, CD8 naive two, CD8 memory one.

The V gene lost 6 bases and the J gene lost 4 bases, with 15 bases spanning the gap. In germline, CDR1 is SQVTM, CDR2 ANQGSEA. The CDR3 sequence is 13 residues long. Method: immunoSEQ multiplex PCR; TCRdb's copy keeps in-frame clones and lacks some. Among a few million clones listed, just under 95% were seen once. The sample consisted of naive CD4+ T cells from PBMCs. Subset given: CD45RA+ positively selected. This chain joins TRBV29-1 and TRBJ2-5; tentatively, D is TRBD1 (6 bases). This TCR came from a man between 18 and 35 years old in good health. Some clones in this sample may be carry-over from other donors' samples. The CDR3 loop reads CSVAPKGGETQYF. The CDR3 DNA reads TGCAGCGTCGCTCCAAAAGGGGGAGAGACCCAGTACTTC.